This T cell receptor beta chain was documented in a study of OX40 agonist ivuxolimab in advanced cancers. Study-wide background: Recorded diagnoses for dose-escalation patients were hepatocellular carcinoma, melanoma, renal cell or head and neck cancer.

The protocol was immunoSEQ multiplex PCR, while the TCRdb copy is restricted to in-frame clones and leaves out a portion. The table includes tens of thousands of clones, around 83% detected once. With regard to this clone: Its antigen is still unknown.

The length of the CDR3 is 14 residues. Germline CDR1 SGHNT, CDR2 YENEEA. After removal of 7 bases from V and 3 bases from J, the junction contained 6 bases not matched to a gene. Study conclusions and caveats: Antigens targeted by the expanded peripheral T cells were not determined.

This material consisted of CD4+ or CD8+ T cells sorted from blood, taken in a trial of the OX40 agonist ivuxolimab. The chain employs TRBV11-3 and TRBJ2-3; 8 bases agree with TRBD1. The clonotype was recovered from an adult with an advanced solid tumor such as melanoma, head and neck, liver or kidney cancer. CDR3 sequence reads: CASTPGQETDTQYF. The DNA for the CDR3 is TGTGCCAGCACCCCGGGACAGGAGACAGATACGCAGTATTTT.